This T cell receptor (beta chain) is drawn from a study of graft-versus-host responses after intestinal transplantation. TCRdb's table, derived via immunoSEQ multiplex PCR, lists solely in-frame clones and lacks some. The data hold about 50,000 clones, with nearly 95% observed a single time. V was clipped by 5 bases and J by 5 bases, with 18 bases between them. The CDR3 sequence is 15 residues long. Germline assignment: CDR1 MDHEN and CDR2 SYDVKM. Turning to this clone: Its matching antigen is unknown.

Study-wide findings and caveats: Detection of GvH clones occurred in recipient marrow, and some had their first appearance in ileum or blood.

The specimen was unstimulated CD4+ T cells sorted from spleen or lymph node cells, collected before transplant. This receptor was obtained from a human donor who was the organ donor for an intestinal transplant. The chain links TRBV28 to TRBJ2-5, with D possibly matching TRBD1 (6 bases). CDR3 nucleotide sequence: TGTGCCAGCAGTCCCTCCGGGCCCCAGGGGGAGACCCAGTACTTC. Its protein is CASSPSGPQGETQYF. The whole variable domain, filled in from reference TRBV28 and TRBJ2-5, reads DVKVTQSSRYLVKRTGEKVFLECVQDMDHENMFWYRQDPGLGLRLIYFSYDVKMKEKGDIPEGYSVSREKKERFSLILESASTNQTSMYLCASSPSGPQGETQYFGPGTRLLVL.